This T cell receptor beta chain emerged from a study of lymphopenia after photon versus proton radiotherapy (dated by TCRdb to between 2018 and 2021). Concerning the study at large: Photon and proton radiation therapy were compared by the study for their immunological effects in patients with gastrointestinal tumors who developed high-grade lymphopenia. A cohort of roughly 18 patients with gastrointestinal tumors who received either photon or proton therapy and subsequently developed lymphopenia was included. The study was designed to characterize how the impact on the immune system differs between the two radiation modalities. On the study overall, not on this receptor specifically: The survival association was assessed only in patients who died, and the authors presented better survival with proton therapy as a possibility rather than a demonstrated result. Proton-treated patients stayed relatively stable during treatment, while photon-treated patients lost naive T cells and TCR diversity and gained effector/memory populations. Across the cohort, a larger post-nadir drop in TCR diversity was inversely correlated with overall survival time among patients who died. Once the lymphocyte count had reached its nadir, the repertoires of photon-treated patients showed oligoclonal expansion, particularly of CD8+ Temra cells, and this expansion drove the decline in diversity.

This clone was counted a single time. No antigen is known for it. Base qualities are not at hand, and no much larger clone is one base apart. Library method: the immunoSEQ multiplex PCR assay. Deep sequencing of rearranged TCR beta loci, alongside multiparametric flow cytometry, was used to profile T cell repertoires. This immuneACCESS table, as held by TCRdb, lists in-frame sequences with V and J called but not all clones. Of the missing ones, under half trace to an unresolved V gene in checked studies; the others have no known cause. The table for this sample lists 160,000 or so clones; 75% to 90% of them were counted only once. 4% to 5% of the sample is held by the ten biggest clonotypes. The sample in question was peripheral blood, obtained from a patient treated with photon-based radiotherapy. The TCR originated in a man between 50 and 59 years old with gastric cancer.

The nucleotide sequence reads as follows: TGTGCCAGCGGGAGGGACAGCACATACGAGCAGTACTTC. Translated, this gives CASGRDSTYEQYF. Recombination joined TRBV6-1 with TRBJ2-7; the D gene could be either TRBD1 or TRBD2, each agreeing at 7 bases. Taken from the germline V gene, the CDR1 and CDR2 loops are MNHNS and SASEGT. V drops 8 bases and J drops 4 bases, leaving 15 bases in between. Reading from cysteine to phenylalanine, the CDR3 counts 13 amino acids. The CDR3 DNA has 39 bases and is translated from base 1.